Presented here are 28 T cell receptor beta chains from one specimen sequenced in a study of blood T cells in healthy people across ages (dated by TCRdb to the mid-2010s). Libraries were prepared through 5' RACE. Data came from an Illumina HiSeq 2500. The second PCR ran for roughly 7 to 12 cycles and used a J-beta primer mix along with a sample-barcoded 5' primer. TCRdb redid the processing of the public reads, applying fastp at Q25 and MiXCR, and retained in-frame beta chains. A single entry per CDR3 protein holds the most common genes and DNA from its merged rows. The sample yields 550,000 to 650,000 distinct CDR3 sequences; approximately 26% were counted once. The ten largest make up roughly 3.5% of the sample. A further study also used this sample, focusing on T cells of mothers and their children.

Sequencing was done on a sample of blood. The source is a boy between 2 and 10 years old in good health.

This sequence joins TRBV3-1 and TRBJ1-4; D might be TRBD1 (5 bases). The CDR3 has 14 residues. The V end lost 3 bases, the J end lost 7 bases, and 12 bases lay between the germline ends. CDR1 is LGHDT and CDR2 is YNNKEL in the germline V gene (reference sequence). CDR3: CASSHQGSAEKLFF. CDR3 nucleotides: TGTGCCAGCAGCCACCAGGGATCGGCTGAAAAACTGTTTTTT.

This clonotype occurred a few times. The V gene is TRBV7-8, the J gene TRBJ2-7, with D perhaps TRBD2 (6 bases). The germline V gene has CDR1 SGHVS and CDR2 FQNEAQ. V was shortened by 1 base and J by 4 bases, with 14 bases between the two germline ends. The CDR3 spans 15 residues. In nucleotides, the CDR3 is TGTGCCAGCAGCTTAGTTACGGGAGAGGTTTACGAGCAGTACTTC. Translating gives CASSLVTGEVYEQYF.

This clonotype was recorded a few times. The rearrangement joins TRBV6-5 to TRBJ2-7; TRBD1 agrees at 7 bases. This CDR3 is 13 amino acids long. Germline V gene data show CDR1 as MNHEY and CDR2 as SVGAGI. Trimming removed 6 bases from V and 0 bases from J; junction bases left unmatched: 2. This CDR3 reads CASRNRGSYEQYF. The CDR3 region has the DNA TGTGCCAGCAGAAACAGGGGCTCCTACGAGCAGTACTTC.

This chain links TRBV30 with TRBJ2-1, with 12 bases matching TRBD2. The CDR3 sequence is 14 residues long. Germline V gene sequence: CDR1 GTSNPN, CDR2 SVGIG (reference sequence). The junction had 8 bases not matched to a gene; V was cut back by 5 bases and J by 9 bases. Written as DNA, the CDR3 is TGTGCCTGGGCTAGCGGGGGGGCCAGGAGTGAGCAGTTCTTC. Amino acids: CAWASGGARSEQFF.

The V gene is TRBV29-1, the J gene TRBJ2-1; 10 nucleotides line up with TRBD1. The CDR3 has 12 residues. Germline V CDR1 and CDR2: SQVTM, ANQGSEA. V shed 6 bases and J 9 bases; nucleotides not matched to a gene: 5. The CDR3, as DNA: TGCAGCGTGATGACAGGGGGCGGTGAGCAGTTCTTC. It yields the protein CSVMTGGGEQFF.

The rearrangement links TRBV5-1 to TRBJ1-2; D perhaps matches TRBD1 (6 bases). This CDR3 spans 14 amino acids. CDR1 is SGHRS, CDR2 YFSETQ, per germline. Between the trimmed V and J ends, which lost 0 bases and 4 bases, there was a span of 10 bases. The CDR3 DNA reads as TGCGCCAGCAGCTTGGATCAAGGGGGCTATGGCTACACCTTC. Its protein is CASSLDQGGYGYTF.

This CDR3 reads CASSQDGQGSGELFF. The CDR3 DNA follows: TGCGCCAGCAGCCAAGATGGCCAGGGTAGCGGGGAGCTGTTTTTT. V usage is TRBV4-3 and J usage is TRBJ2-2; weak D call: TRBD1 (5 bases). Germline-derived CDR1 and CDR2 are LGHNA and YSLEER. The V end was cut by 0 bases, the J end by 7 bases, with 12 bases between. The CDR3 sequence is 15 residues long.

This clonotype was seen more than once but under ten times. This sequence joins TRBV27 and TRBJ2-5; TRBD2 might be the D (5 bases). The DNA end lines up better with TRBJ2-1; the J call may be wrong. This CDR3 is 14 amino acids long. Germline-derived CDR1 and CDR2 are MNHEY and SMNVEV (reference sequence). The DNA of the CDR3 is TGTGCCAGCAGTCCGGGATTGCAGCCGCTGGAGCAGTTCTTC. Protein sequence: CASSPGLQPLEQFF.

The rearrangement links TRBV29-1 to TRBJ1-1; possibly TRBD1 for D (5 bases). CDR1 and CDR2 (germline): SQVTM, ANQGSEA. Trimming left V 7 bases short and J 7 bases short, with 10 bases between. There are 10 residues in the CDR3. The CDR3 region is CSAGTGEAFF. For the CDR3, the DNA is TGCAGCGCCGGAACAGGTGAAGCTTTCTTT.

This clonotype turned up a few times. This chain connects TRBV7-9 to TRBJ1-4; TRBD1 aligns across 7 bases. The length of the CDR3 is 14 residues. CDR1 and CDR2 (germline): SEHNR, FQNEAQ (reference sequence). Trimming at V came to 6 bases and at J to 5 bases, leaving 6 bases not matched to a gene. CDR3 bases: TGTGCCAGCAGTCGGGGACAGCACAATGAAAAACTGTTTTTT. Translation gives CASSRGQHNEKLFF. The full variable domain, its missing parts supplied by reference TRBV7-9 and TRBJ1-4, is DTGVSQNPRHKITKRGQNVTFRCDPISEHNRLYWYRQTLGQGPEFLTYFQNEAQLEKSRLLSDRFSAERPKGSFSTLEIQRTEQGDSAMYLCASSRGQHNEKLFFGSGTQLSVL.

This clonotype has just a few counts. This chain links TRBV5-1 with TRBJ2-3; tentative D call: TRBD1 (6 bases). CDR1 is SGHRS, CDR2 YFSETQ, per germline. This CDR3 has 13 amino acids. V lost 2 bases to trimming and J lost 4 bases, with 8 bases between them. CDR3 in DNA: TGCGCCAGCAGCTTACAGGGCCCAGATACGCAGTATTTT. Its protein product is CASSLQGPDTQYF. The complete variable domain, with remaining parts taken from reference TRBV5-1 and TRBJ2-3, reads KAGVTQTPRYLIKTRGQQVTLSCSPISGHRSVSWYQQTPGQGLQFLFEYFSETQRNKGNFPGRFSGRQFSNSRSEMNVSTLELGDSALYLCASSLQGPDTQYFGPGTRLTVL.

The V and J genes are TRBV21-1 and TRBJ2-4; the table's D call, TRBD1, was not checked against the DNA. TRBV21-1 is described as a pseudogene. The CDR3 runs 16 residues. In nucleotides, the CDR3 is TGTGCCAGCTGCTCCAGGGAATTGGTTTCCAAAAACATTCAGTACTTC. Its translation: CASCSRELVSKNIQYF.

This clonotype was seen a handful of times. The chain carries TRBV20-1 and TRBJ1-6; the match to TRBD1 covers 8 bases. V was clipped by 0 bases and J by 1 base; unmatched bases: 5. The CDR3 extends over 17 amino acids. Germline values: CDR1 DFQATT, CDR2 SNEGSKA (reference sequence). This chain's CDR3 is CSARDQGAISYNSPLHF. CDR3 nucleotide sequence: TGCAGTGCTAGAGATCAGGGGGCAATTTCCTATAATTCACCCCTCCACTTT.

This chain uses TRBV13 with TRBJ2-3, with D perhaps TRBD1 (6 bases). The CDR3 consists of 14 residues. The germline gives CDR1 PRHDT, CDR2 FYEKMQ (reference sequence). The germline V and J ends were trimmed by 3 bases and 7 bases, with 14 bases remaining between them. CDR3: CASSLDSRGNTQYF. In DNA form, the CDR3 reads TGTGCCAGCAGCTTGGATTCCAGGGGAAATACGCAGTATTTT.

CDR3 nucleotides: TGTGCCAGCAGCCACCGGTGGGGGATGACTGAAGCTTTCTTT. Translating it yields CASSHRWGMTEAFF. The gene calls are TRBV14 and TRBJ1-1; tentative D call: TRBD1 (5 bases). The germline gives CDR1 SGHDN, CDR2 FVKESK. There are 14 residues in the CDR3. The ends were cut back, 3 bases at V and 5 bases at J, with 13 bases in the middle.

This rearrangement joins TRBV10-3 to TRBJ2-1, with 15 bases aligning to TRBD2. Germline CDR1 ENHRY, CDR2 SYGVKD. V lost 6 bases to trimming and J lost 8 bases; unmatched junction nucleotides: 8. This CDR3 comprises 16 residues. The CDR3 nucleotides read TGTGCCATCAGGACAGGACTAGCGGGAGGGATATATGAGCAGTTCTTC. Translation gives CAIRTGLAGGIYEQFF.

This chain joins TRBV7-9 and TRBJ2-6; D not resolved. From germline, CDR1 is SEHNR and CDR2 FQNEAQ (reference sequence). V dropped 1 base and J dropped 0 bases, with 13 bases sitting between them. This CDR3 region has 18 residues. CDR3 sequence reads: CASSLVRQAFSGANVLTF. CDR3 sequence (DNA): TGTGCCAGCAGCTTAGTACGGCAGGCGTTCTCTGGGGCCAACGTCCTGACTTTC.

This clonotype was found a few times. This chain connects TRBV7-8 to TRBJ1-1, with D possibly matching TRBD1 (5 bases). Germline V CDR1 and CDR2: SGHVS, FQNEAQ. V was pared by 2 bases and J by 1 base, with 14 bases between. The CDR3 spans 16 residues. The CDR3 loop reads CASSLSPAGPNTEAFF. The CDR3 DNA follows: TGTGCCAGCAGCTTAAGTCCGGCAGGGCCGAACACTGAAGCTTTCTTT.

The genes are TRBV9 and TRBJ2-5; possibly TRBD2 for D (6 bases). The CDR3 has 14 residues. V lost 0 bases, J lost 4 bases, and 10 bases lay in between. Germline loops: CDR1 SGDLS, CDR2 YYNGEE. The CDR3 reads CASSVGLVGETQYF. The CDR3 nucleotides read TGTGCCAGCAGCGTAGGACTAGTAGGAGAGACCCAGTACTTC.

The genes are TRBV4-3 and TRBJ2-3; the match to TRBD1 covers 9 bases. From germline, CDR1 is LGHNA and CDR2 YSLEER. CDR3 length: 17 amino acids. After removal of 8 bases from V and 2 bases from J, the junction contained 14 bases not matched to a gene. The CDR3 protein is CASSMGTGTGSTDTQYF. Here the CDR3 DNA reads TGCGCCAGCTCTATGGGGACAGGGACCGGGTCCACAGATACGCAGTATTTT.

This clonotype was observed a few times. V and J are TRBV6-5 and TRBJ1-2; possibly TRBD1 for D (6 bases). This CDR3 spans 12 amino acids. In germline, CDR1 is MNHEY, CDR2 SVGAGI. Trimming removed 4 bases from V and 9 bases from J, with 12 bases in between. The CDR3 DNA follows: TGTGCCAGCAGTTCCTCCACAGGGAGCTACACCTTC. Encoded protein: CASSSSTGSYTF.

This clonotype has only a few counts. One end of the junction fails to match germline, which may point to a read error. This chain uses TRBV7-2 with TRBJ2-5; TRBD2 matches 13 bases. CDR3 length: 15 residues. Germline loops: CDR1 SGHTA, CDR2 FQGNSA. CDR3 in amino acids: CASRLTSGRRETQYF. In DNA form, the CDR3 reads TGTGCCAGCCGCTTGACTAGCGGGAGGCGGGAGACCCAGTACTTC.

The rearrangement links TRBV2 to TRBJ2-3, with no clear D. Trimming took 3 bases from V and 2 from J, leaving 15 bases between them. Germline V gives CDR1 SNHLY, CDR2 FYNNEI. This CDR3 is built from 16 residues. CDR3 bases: TGTGCCAGCAGTGATCCCATAGGCAGAGACACAGATACGCAGTATTTT. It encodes CASSDPIGRDTDTQYF.

The CDR3 loop is CASSVAGTSGGYEQYF. The CDR3 region has the DNA TGTGCCAGCAGCGTAGCCGGGACTAGCGGGGGGTACGAGCAGTACTTC. The V and J genes are TRBV9 and TRBJ2-7; 15 bases map to TRBD2. This CDR3 spans 16 amino acids. CDR1 is SGDLS, CDR2 YYNGEE, per germline. Unmatched junction bases numbered 2, after V lost 0 bases and J lost 4 bases. Combining the CDR3 with reference TRBV9 and TRBJ2-7 gives the whole variable domain DSGVTQTPKHLITATGQRVTLRCSPRSGDLSVYWYQQSLDQGLQFLIQYYNGEERAKGNILERFSAQQFPDLHSELNLSSLELGDSALYFCASSVAGTSGGYEQYFGPGTRLTVT.

The CDR3 sequence is CASSQTVGFF. The CDR3 nucleotides are TGTGCCAGCAGCCAGACGGTCGGTTTCTTT. The chain couples TRBV11-2 to TRBJ1-1; D not resolved. V dropped 5 bases and J dropped 13 bases, with 11 bases sitting between them. This CDR3 is 10 amino acids long. Germline CDR1 is SGHAT and CDR2 is FQNNGV.

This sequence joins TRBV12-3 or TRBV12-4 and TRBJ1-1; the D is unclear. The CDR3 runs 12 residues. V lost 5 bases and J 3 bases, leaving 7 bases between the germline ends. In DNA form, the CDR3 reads TGTGCCAGCAGTCCCTATTACACTGAAGCTTTCTTT. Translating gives CASSPYYTEAFF.

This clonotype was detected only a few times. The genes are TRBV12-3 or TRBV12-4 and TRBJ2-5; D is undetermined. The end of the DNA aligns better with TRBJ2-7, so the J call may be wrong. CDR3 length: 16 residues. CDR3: CASSTRTARHSYEQYF. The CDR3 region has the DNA TGTGCCAGCAGTACTCGGACCGCCCGACATTCCTACGAGCAGTACTTC.

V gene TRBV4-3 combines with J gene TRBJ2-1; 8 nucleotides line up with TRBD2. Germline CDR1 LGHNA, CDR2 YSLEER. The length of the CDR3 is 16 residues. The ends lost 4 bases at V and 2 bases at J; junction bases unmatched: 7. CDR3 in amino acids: CASSLSGRGPYNEQFF. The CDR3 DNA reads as TGCGCCAGCAGCCTGAGCGGGAGAGGGCCCTACAATGAGCAGTTCTTC.